This passage covers 3 T cell receptor beta chains from one sample sequenced in a study of blood T cell repertoires in COVID-19. The protocol was immunoSEQ multiplex PCR, while the TCRdb copy is restricted to in-frame clones and leaves out a portion. The repertoire holds about 160,000 clones, with more than 60% as singletons. Sequencing used peripheral blood. The source of these receptors is a man in his sixties or seventies with acute or convalescent COVID-19.

The chain uses TRBV14 and TRBJ2-2, with D possibly matching TRBD2 (5 bases). Germline V gene data show CDR1 as SGHDN and CDR2 as FVKESK. Trimming took off 4 bases at V and 3 bases at J, with 12 bases between the two ends. This CDR3 spans 15 amino acids. The CDR3 coding sequence is TGTGCCAGCAGCCCAAGTGGGAGTTACACCGGGGAGCTGTTTTTT. Protein sequence: CASSPSGSYTGELFF.

This sequence joins TRBV10-3 and TRBJ2-1, with D perhaps matching TRBD2 (5 bases). The V gene lost 8 bases and the J gene lost 0 bases, with 8 bases spanning the gap. CDR3 size: 13 residues. Germline CDR1 and CDR2: ENHRY and SYGVKD. CDR3 amino acids: CAIRGSSYNEQFF. The DNA for the CDR3 is TGTGCCATCCGGGGAAGCTCCTACAATGAGCAGTTCTTC.

The chain carries TRBV24-1 and TRBJ2-5; no reliable D call. The CDR3 extends over 11 amino acids. Germline CDR1 is KGHDR and CDR2 is SFDVKD. The V end was cut by 7 bases, the J end by 0 bases, with 2 bases between. The CDR3 here is CATSYQETQYF. The CDR3 bases are TGTGCCACCAGCTACCAAGAGACCCAGTACTTC.